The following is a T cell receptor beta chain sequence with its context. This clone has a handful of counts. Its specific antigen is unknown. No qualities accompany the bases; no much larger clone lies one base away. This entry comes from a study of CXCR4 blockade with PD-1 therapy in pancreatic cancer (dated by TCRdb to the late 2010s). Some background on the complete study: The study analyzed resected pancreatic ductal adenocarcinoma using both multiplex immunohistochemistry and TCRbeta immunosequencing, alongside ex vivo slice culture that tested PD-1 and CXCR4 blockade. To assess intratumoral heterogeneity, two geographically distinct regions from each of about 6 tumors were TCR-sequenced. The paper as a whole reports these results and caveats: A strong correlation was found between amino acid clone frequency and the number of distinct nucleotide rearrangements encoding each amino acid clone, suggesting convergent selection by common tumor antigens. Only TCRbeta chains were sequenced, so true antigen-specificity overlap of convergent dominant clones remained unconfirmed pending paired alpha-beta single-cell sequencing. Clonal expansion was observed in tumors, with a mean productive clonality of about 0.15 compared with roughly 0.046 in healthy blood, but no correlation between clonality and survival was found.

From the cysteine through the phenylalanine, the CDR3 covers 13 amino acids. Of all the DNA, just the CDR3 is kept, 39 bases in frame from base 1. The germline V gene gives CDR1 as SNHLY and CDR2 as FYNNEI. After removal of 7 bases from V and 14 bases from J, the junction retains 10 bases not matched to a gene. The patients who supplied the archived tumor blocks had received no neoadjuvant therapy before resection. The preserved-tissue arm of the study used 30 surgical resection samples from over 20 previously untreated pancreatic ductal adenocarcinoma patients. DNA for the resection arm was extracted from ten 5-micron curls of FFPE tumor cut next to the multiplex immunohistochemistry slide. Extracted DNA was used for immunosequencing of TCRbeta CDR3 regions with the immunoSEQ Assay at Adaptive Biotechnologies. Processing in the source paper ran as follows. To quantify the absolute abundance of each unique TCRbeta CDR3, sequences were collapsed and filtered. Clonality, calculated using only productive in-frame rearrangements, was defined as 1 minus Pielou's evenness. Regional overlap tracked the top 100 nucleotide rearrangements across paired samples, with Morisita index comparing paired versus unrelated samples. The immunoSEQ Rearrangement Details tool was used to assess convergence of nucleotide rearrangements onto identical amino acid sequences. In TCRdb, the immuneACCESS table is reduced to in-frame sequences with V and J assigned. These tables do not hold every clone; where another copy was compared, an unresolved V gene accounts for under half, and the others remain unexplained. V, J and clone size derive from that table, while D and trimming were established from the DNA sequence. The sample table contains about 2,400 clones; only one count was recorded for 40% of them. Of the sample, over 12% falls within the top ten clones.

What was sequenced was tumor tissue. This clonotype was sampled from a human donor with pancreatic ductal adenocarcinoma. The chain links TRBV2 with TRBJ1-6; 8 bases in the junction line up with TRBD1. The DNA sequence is TGTGCCAGCAAAAGGACAGGGCTCGGGGCCCTCCACTTT. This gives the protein CASKRTGLGALHF.